This T cell receptor (beta chain) was profiled in a study of shared clonotypes between healthy human individuals. The naive CD8 population came from CD45RO-negative cells selected for CCR7, without terminally differentiated effector memory CD45RA+ cells. Sequencing used immunoSEQ multiplex PCR; TCRdb keeps in-frame clones, though not all of them. The sample lists hundreds of thousands of clones; roughly 96% were seen once. The CDR3 totals 14 residues. In germline, CDR1 is LGHNA, CDR2 YNFKEQ. Between the trimmed V and J ends, which lost 4 bases and 8 bases, there was a span of 15 bases. The sequence derives from a woman aged 25 to 39 in good health. Sample: naive CD8+ T cells sorted from blood. The V call is TRBV4-2, the J call TRBJ2-1; no clear D gene. The CDR3 spells CASSPFQGADEQFF. Written as DNA, the CDR3 is TGTGCCAGCAGCCCTTTTCAAGGCGCTGATGAGCAGTTCTTC.